Below are 18 T cell receptor beta chains sequenced from a single sample in a study of T-cell reconstitution after alpha-beta-depleted transplantation in children. Preparation of the TCRbeta library involved a method that used unique molecular identifiers. Via MiXCR, TCRdb re-called the PCR reads, giving one row per CDR3 protein. This table holds approximately 520,000 distinct CDR3 sequences, 10% to 12% found once. The input for sequencing was PBMCs, mostly from graft donor cells, taken 180 days after TCRalphabeta/CD19-depleted stem cell transplant. These receptors were obtained from a female patient aged 2-10 years who had a stem cell transplant for aplastic anemia, so the T cells may come from the graft donor.

This chain joins TRBV5-1 and TRBJ2-1; D possibly corresponds to TRBD2 (6 bases). CDR1 SGHRS and CDR2 YFSETQ come from the germline V gene. The CDR3 consists of 15 residues. Trimming took off 2 bases at V and 3 bases at J, with 12 bases between the two ends. This CDR3 reads CASSLRESYYNEQFF. DNA of the CDR3: TGCGCCAGCAGCTTACGGGAGTCTTACTACAATGAGCAGTTCTTC. The full variable domain, completed using reference TRBV5-1 and TRBJ2-1, is KAGVTQTPRYLIKTRGQQVTLSCSPISGHRSVSWYQQTPGQGLQFLFEYFSETQRNKGNFPGRFSGRQFSNSRSEMNVSTLELGDSALYLCASSLRESYYNEQFFGPGTRLTVL.

CDR3 sequence reads: CSVGDREGEQYF. The CDR3 DNA is TGCAGCGTGGGGGACAGGGAAGGCGAGCAGTACTTC. The V call is TRBV29-1, the J call TRBJ2-7, with TRBD1 matching 9 bases. Germline V gene lookup returns CDR1 SQVTM and CDR2 ANQGSEA. CDR3 length equals 12 residues. J gave up 6 bases and V 6 bases, and 6 bases lay outside the gene matches.

This clonotype was found a few times. This chain joins TRBV7-2 and TRBJ1-6; D is unresolved. Trimming shortened V by 0 bases and J by 2 bases, and 11 bases separated the two germline ends. Germline V gene sequence: CDR1 SGHTA, CDR2 FQGNSA. The CDR3 totals 17 residues. The CDR3 sequence: CASSLALTYTYNSPLHF. The CDR3 DNA reads TGTGCCAGCAGCTTAGCCCTCACTTACACCTATAATTCACCCCTCCACTTT.

The sample holds a few counts of this clonotype. The CDR3 here is CSAGPPGLQEQFF. The CDR3 DNA sequence: TGCAGTGCTGGCCCTCCGGGACTACAGGAGCAGTTCTTC. This chain links TRBV20-1 with TRBJ2-1, with TRBD2 matching over 7 bases. V gave up 5 bases and J gave up 10 bases; unmatched junction bases: 11. Looked up from germline, CDR1 is DFQATT and CDR2 is SNEGSKA (reference sequence). CDR3 length equals 13 residues.

This chain joins TRBV28 and TRBJ2-1, with a weak D call TRBD1 (6 bases). Trimming stripped 1 base from V and 6 bases from J, with 10 bases between. The CDR3 covers 14 residues. Germline values: CDR1 MDHEN, CDR2 SYDVKM. The DNA for the CDR3 is TGTGCCAGCAGTTTATTAGGGGACATCAATGAGCAGTTCTTC. Protein sequence: CASSLLGDINEQFF.

The table lists this clonotype with a few counts. The V and J genes are TRBV5-1 and TRBJ2-3, with 11 bases identical to TRBD2. J gave up 5 bases and V 2 bases, and 4 bases lay outside the gene matches. The CDR3 sequence is 15 residues long. The germline CDR1 and CDR2 sequences are SGHRS and YFSETQ. The CDR3: CASSFELAGEDTQYF. The CDR3 nucleotides read TGCGCCAGCAGCTTCGAACTAGCGGGAGAAGATACGCAGTATTTT.

This clonotype has more than one count but fewer than ten. The chain employs TRBV4-3 and TRBJ2-3; no reliable D call. Germline CDR1 and CDR2: LGHNA and YSLEER. Trimming cost V 1 base and J 7 bases, with 9 bases left between them. The CDR3 covers 13 residues. CDR3 region: CASSQAIPYTQYF. The CDR3 nucleotides read TGCGCCAGCAGCCAAGCAATCCCGTATACGCAGTATTTT.

Only a few counts were recorded for this clonotype. V usage is TRBV20-1 and J usage is TRBJ1-2; no clear D. Germline values: CDR1 DFQATT, CDR2 SNEGSKA (reference sequence). Trimming shortened V by 3 bases and J by 4 bases, and 18 bases separated the two germline ends. This CDR3 spans 15 amino acids. The CDR3 protein is CSARAPATAIYGYTF. CDR3 DNA sequence: TGCAGTGCTAGGGCCCCCGCGACCGCCATCTATGGCTACACCTTC.

This clonotype was detected only a few times. The chain employs TRBV5-1 and TRBJ2-1; 11 nucleotides match TRBD2. The CDR3 spans 15 residues. Trimming at V came to 7 bases and at J to 5 bases, leaving 8 bases not matched to a gene. In germline, CDR1 is SGHRS, CDR2 YFSETQ. This CDR3 reads CASLPGLAVHNEQFF. CDR3 nucleotides: TGCGCCAGCCTCCCGGGACTAGCGGTCCACAATGAGCAGTTCTTC.

There are a few counts of this clonotype. The chain links TRBV2 to TRBJ2-7; a possible D gene is TRBD1 (6 bases). CDR3 length: 13 amino acids. CDR1 is SNHLY and CDR2 is FYNNEI in the germline V gene. The CDR3 is CALGAASSYEQYV. As DNA, the CDR3 is TGTGCATTGGGGGCGGCGAGCTCCTACGAGCAGTACGTC.

The CDR3 spells CASSPRDGYTEAFF. CDR3 bases: TGTGCCAGCAGCCCACGGGACGGTTACACTGAAGCTTTCTTT. The chain carries TRBV7-2 and TRBJ1-1, with a weak D call TRBD1 (5 bases). Germline V gives CDR1 SGHTA, CDR2 FQGNSA. The CDR3 loop spans 14 amino acids. V lost 5 bases and J lost 3, with 13 bases in between.

The chain joins TRBV3-1 to TRBJ2-7; 7 bases agree with TRBD1. Per germline, CDR1 LGHDT and CDR2 YNNKEL (reference sequence). The CDR3 is 14 amino acids. The V and J ends lost 5 bases and 0 bases, in that order; junction bases with no gene match: 4. CDR3 sequence reads: CASSWAGGSYEQYF. As DNA, the CDR3 is TGTGCCAGCAGCTGGGCAGGGGGCTCCTACGAGCAGTACTTC.

This clonotype was counted between two and nine times. V usage is TRBV28 and J usage is TRBJ1-5; TRBD1 might be the D (6 bases). V was shortened by 6 bases and J by 3 bases, with 12 bases between the two germline ends. CDR1 is MDHEN and CDR2 is SYDVKM in the germline V gene. This CDR3 region has 14 residues. The CDR3 reads CASRAGVLNQPQHF. CDR3 DNA: TGTGCCAGCAGGGCAGGGGTTCTCAATCAGCCCCAGCATTTT. Combining the CDR3 with reference TRBV28 and TRBJ1-5 gives the whole variable domain DVKVTQSSRYLVKRTGEKVFLECVQDMDHENMFWYRQDPGLGLRLIYFSYDVKMKEKGDIPEGYSVSREKKERFSLILESASTNQTSMYLCASRAGVLNQPQHFGDGTRLSIL.

This clonotype was counted between two and nine times. V and J are TRBV7-2 and TRBJ1-5; TRBD1 aligns across 7 bases. Germline CDR1 reads SGHTA; CDR2 reads FQGNSA. The CDR3 is 15 amino acids. Losses at the gene ends were 5 bases for V and 2 bases for J; bases not matched to a gene: 6. CDR3 region: CASSAFGQGNQPQHF. The CDR3 DNA reads as TGTGCCAGCAGCGCATTTGGACAGGGCAATCAGCCCCAGCATTTT.

This clonotype turned up a few times. The gene calls are TRBV24-1 and TRBJ2-5, with unresolved D. V gave up 8 bases and J gave up 5 bases, with 14 bases separating them. This CDR3 has 13 residues. CDR1 and CDR2 from the germline V gene are KGHDR and SFDVKD. The CDR3 DNA is TGTGCCACCACGGATCCCTCTCTGGAGACCCAGTACTTC. Amino acid sequence: CATTDPSLETQYF.

This clonotype was picked up a small number of times. This chain joins TRBV9 and TRBJ1-5, with 7 bases lining up with TRBD1. The CDR3 consists of 17 residues. Germline V lookup: CDR1 SGDLS, CDR2 YYNGEE. Germline trimming cut 3 bases from V and 4 bases from J; bases unmatched to any gene: 13. CDR3 sequence reads: CASSASGTTGLNQPQHF. CDR3 in DNA: TGTGCCAGCAGCGCTAGCGGGACGACAGGGCTAAATCAGCCCCAGCATTTT.

CDR3 in amino acids: CSVRGVGELFF. CDR3 sequence (DNA): TGCAGCGTACGAGGAGTCGGGGAGCTGTTTTTT. The V and J genes are TRBV29-1 and TRBJ2-2; D is undetermined. The CDR3 length is 11 residues. The V end was cut by 6 bases, the J end by 7 bases, with 9 bases between. The germline CDR1 and CDR2 sequences are SQVTM and ANQGSEA.

A few counts support this clonotype. The chain has TRBV28 and TRBJ1-5, with TRBD1 identical over 8 bases. Germline-derived CDR1 and CDR2 are MDHEN and SYDVKM. The CDR3 is made up of 18 amino acids. V was clipped by 6 bases and J by 3 bases; unmatched bases: 16. The CDR3 DNA follows: TGTGCCAGCAGCCCGCCGGGTTACAGGGGGAAGGACAATCAGCCCCAGCATTTT. Protein: CASSPPGYRGKDNQPQHF. The variable domain in full, with the rest retrieved from reference TRBV28 and TRBJ1-5, is DVKVTQSSRYLVKRTGEKVFLECVQDMDHENMFWYRQDPGLGLRLIYFSYDVKMKEKGDIPEGYSVSREKKERFSLILESASTNQTSMYLCASSPPGYRGKDNQPQHFGDGTRLSIL.